Listed here are 24 T cell receptor beta chains from one sample, sequenced in a study of CXCR3-negative and CXCR3-positive naive CD8 T cells. General observations from the study: CXCR3-positive naive cells carried more hydrophobic TRB CDR3s than CXCR3-negative ones.

Their antigens remain unidentified. In preparing the TRB cDNA libraries, 5' RACE with UMI labels was used. No DNA is given; TCRdb re-called the 5' RACE reads and lists each CDR3 protein once. In all, the sample yields about 89,000 distinct CDR3 sequences. The specimen sequenced was naive CXCR3+ CD8+ T cells from blood. As to subset: CD45RO-CCR7+CD27+CD95- naive CD8+ T cells expressing CXCR3 (TNR3+). These receptors all come from a human donor in good health. Some clones in this sample may be carry-over from other donors' samples.

This rearrangement joins TRBV13 to TRBJ2-2; the TCRdb call, TRBD1, lacks DNA for checking. Germline values: CDR1 PRHDT, CDR2 FYEKMQ (reference sequence). This CDR3 region has 14 residues. CDR3: CASSLGTPAGELFF. Drawing the rest from reference TRBV13 and TRBJ2-2, the complete variable domain is AAGVIQSPRHLIKEKRETATLKCYPIPRHDTVYWYQQGPGQDPQFLISFYEKMQSDKGSIPDRFSAQQFSDYHSELNMSSLELGDSALYFCASSLGTPAGELFFGEGSRLTVL.

J is TRBJ2-3 and V is TRBV27; the D call from TCRdb, TRBD1, cannot be confirmed without DNA. CDR3 size: 12 residues. The V gene's germline CDR1 is MNHEY and CDR2 SMNVEV (reference sequence). CDR3 loop: CASSFRGDTQYF.

V usage is TRBV4-3 and J usage is TRBJ1-2. CDR3 length: 13 residues. CDR1 and CDR2 (germline): LGHNA, YSLEER. CDR3 amino acids: CASSQGPNYGYTF.

J is TRBJ2-3 and V is TRBV21-1; as DNA is missing, the TRBD1 call by TCRdb cannot be tested. TRBV21-1 is deemed a pseudogene. The CDR3 is 16 residues long. Here the CDR3 reads CASSSRTDLGTDTQYF.

The rearrangement uses TRBV23-1 and TRBJ2-3; TCRdb picks TRBD1, but there is no DNA to check that call. TRBV23-1 is annotated as an ORF whose role is uncertain. The CDR3 has 15 amino acids. CDR3 amino acids: CASSPSHRVPDTQYF.

This chain uses TRBV20-1 with TRBJ2-2; TCRdb gives TRBD2 as the D gene, but with no DNA this cannot be confirmed. Germline CDR1 DFQATT, CDR2 SNEGSKA (reference sequence). This CDR3 contains 16 residues. CDR3: CSASTGGEAYTGELFF.

This chain uses TRBV4-3 with TRBJ2-3; without DNA, the TCRdb call of TRBD1 cannot be checked. Per germline, CDR1 LGHNA and CDR2 YSLEER. CDR3 size: 16 residues. The CDR3 reads CASSQDRDGSTDTQYF.

V gene TRBV7-6 combines with J gene TRBJ1-4; TCRdb indicates TRBD1, and absent DNA this call remains unverified. The CDR3 has 16 amino acids. The V gene's germline CDR1 is SGHVS and CDR2 FNYEAQ. The CDR3: CASSLALPGRGEKLFF.

The chain recombines TRBV4-1 with TRBJ2-7; TCRdb's D call, TRBD1, is unchecked because there is no DNA. Germline lookup yields CDR1 MGHRA and CDR2 YSYEKL. CDR3 length: 15 residues. This CDR3 reads CASSQVRTGSHEQYF.

The rearrangement joins TRBV28 to TRBJ1-6; with no DNA, the TCRdb D assignment of TRBD1 cannot be verified. Germline-derived CDR1 and CDR2 are MDHEN and SYDVKM. The CDR3 is 18 amino acids. The CDR3 protein is CASSFWDRPTADNSPLHF.

This chain connects TRBV7-8 to TRBJ2-7; TCRdb selects TRBD1, and the lack of DNA leaves this call unchecked. CDR1 is SGHVS and CDR2 is FQNEAQ in the germline V gene. The CDR3 loop spans 13 amino acids. The CDR3 sequence: CASGGGASYEQYF.

This rearrangement joins TRBV12-3 or TRBV12-4 to TRBJ2-2; TCRdb designates TRBD1, a call that cannot be tested without DNA. This CDR3 has 14 amino acids. The CDR3 sequence: CASSPGHLTGELFF.

J is TRBJ2-2 and V is TRBV28; with no DNA, the TCRdb D assignment of TRBD1 cannot be verified. This CDR3 region has 17 residues. Germline CDR1 MDHEN, CDR2 SYDVKM. Here the CDR3 reads CASSSLYRGSNTGELFF.

The V and J genes are TRBV29-1 and TRBJ2-1; TCRdb names TRBD2, which stays unverified in the absence of DNA. CDR3 length equals 15 residues. The germline V gene encodes CDR1 SQVTM and CDR2 ANQGSEA. The CDR3 sequence: CSAHNLAGAYNEQFF.

The chain joins TRBV2 to TRBJ1-2; the TCRdb call, TRBD1, lacks DNA for checking. This CDR3 contains 14 residues. Germline V gene data show CDR1 as SNHLY and CDR2 as FYNNEI. The CDR3 protein is CASSEDRGLSGYTF.

The CDR3 sequence: CARSDSYEQYF. This rearrangement joins TRBV30 to TRBJ2-7. From germline, CDR1 is GTSNPN and CDR2 SVGIG (reference sequence). The CDR3 has 11 amino acids.

The J gene is TRBJ1-1, the V gene TRBV3-1; the D gene TCRdb calls, TRBD1, cannot be checked with no DNA. The CDR3 runs 14 residues. The germline CDR1 and CDR2 sequences are LGHDT and YNNKEL (reference sequence). CDR3 sequence reads: CASSQDRAVTEAFF.

The CDR3 loop is CASSQGAPSTDTQYF. V and J are TRBV4-1 and TRBJ2-3. From germline, CDR1 is MGHRA and CDR2 YSYEKL. CDR3 length equals 15 residues.

V and J are TRBV5-1 and TRBJ2-1. Per germline, CDR1 SGHRS and CDR2 YFSETQ. The CDR3 loop spans 13 amino acids. CDR3 loop: CASRRSSYNEQFF.

The J gene is TRBJ2-1, the V gene TRBV5-1; TCRdb's D call, TRBD1, is unchecked because there is no DNA. CDR1 and CDR2 (germline): SGHRS, YFSETQ. The CDR3 runs to 15 residues. The CDR3 reads CASSLDVGGYNEQFF.

V and J are TRBV6-4 and TRBJ2-1; checking the TCRdb D call of TRBD1 is not possible without DNA. This CDR3 comprises 15 residues. Germline V lookup: CDR1 MRHNA, CDR2 SNTAGT. CDR3: CASSDSLVGPDEQFF.

V usage is TRBV11-3 and J usage is TRBJ1-1. CDR3 length: 13 amino acids. CDR1 is SGHNT, CDR2 YENEEA, per germline. The CDR3 sequence is CASSSMEGTEAFF. Using reference TRBV11-3 and TRBJ1-1 for the parts outside the CDR3, the full variable domain is EAGVVQSPRYKIIEKKQPVAFWCNPISGHNTLYWYLQNLGQGPELLIRYENEEAVDDSQLPKDRFSAERLKGVDSTLKIQPAELGDSAVYLCASSSMEGTEAFFGQGTRLTVV.

The V call is TRBV9, the J call TRBJ2-1; no DNA is available, so the TRBD2 call from TCRdb remains unchecked. The length of the CDR3 is 14 residues. Germline CDR1 reads SGDLS; CDR2 reads YYNGEE. CDR3 residues: CASSVATERVSMIF.

This chain uses TRBV28 with TRBJ1-5; no DNA is available, so the TRBD1 call from TCRdb remains unchecked. The CDR3 covers 15 residues. CDR1 and CDR2 (germline): MDHEN, SYDVKM. The CDR3 reads CASSFRTWGDQPQHF.